This TCR beta chain derives from a study of blood T cell repertoires in COVID-19. Method: immunoSEQ multiplex PCR; TCRdb's copy keeps in-frame clones and lacks some. Of around 30,000 clones in the sample, 85% are singletons; the top ten hold approximately 15%. Sequencing was performed on peripheral blood. The receptor's source is an older woman with active COVID-19.

CDR3 sequence: CASSFEWAGDEQYF. The CDR3 DNA reads TGCGCCAGCAGCTTTGAATGGGCAGGGGACGAGCAGTACTTC. J is TRBJ2-7 and V is TRBV5-1; tentatively, D is TRBD1 (6 bases). The CDR3 has 14 residues. The V and J ends lost 2 bases and 5 bases respectively, with 14 bases between them. Germline lookup yields CDR1 SGHRS and CDR2 YFSETQ.